One and the same sample provided the 32 T cell receptor beta chains below, sequenced in a study of Graves' ophthalmopathy and Graves' hyperthyroidism. RNA transcripts provided the template for amplifying TCR beta CDR3 regions. Investigators did first-round RT-PCR with HTBI primers, then second-round multiplex PCR. TCRdb reanalysed the multiplex PCR reads using MiXCR and keeps one entry per CDR3 protein. The table records 300,000 to 400,000 distinct CDR3 sequences, around a sixth of them present only once. The sample was peripheral blood. The receptors were sampled from an adult man with Graves' ophthalmopathy.

This clonotype was picked up many times. V gene TRBV5-4 combines with J gene TRBJ2-2; 12 nucleotides agree with TRBD1. Germline V lookup: CDR1 SGHNT, CDR2 YYREEE (reference sequence). The CDR3 is made up of 15 amino acids. With V trimmed by 3 bases and J by 6 bases, 3 bases remained unmatched. The DNA of the CDR3 is TGTGCCAGCAGCTGGGACAGGGGGCAGGCCGGGGAGCTGTTTTTT. This encodes CASSWDRGQAGELFF.

This clonotype was observed at least ten times. The chain employs TRBV7-9 and TRBJ2-5; 8 bases map to TRBD2. V lost 5 bases, J lost 5 bases, and 7 bases stayed unmatched. The germline V gene encodes CDR1 SEHNR and CDR2 FQNEAQ (reference sequence). This CDR3 region has 14 residues. The CDR3 DNA follows: TGTGCCAGCAGCGGAGGGACTAGAAGGGAGACCCAGTACTTC. This codes for CASSGGTRRETQYF. The complete variable domain, with remaining parts taken from reference TRBV7-9 and TRBJ2-5, reads DTGVSQNPRHKITKRGQNVTFRCDPISEHNRLYWYRQTLGQGPEFLTYFQNEAQLEKSRLLSDRFSAERPKGSFSTLEIQRTEQGDSAMYLCASSGGTRRETQYFGPGTRLLVL.

This clonotype was observed at least ten times. J is TRBJ2-7 and V is TRBV6-5, with 13 bases lining up with TRBD2. The CDR3 is 14 amino acids. The V gene's germline CDR1 is MNHEY and CDR2 SVGAGI. Trimming took 4 bases from V and 6 from J; bases not matched to a gene: 3. The CDR3 coding sequence is TGTGCCAGCAGTTTTACTAGCGGGGGGGCCGAGCAGTACTTC. It yields the protein CASSFTSGGAEQYF.

This clonotype was recorded at least ten times. The J gene is TRBJ1-2, the V gene TRBV12-3 or TRBV12-4; 10 nucleotides align to TRBD1. This CDR3 contains 13 residues. V lost 10 bases and J lost 7; bases outside the gene matches: 9. The CDR3 DNA is TGTGCCACTATCCGACAGGGGGCAGGTGGCTACACCTTC. Its translation is CATIRQGAGGYTF.

On this clonotype: The junction and the germline gene differ at one end; a read error may be behind it. The V call is TRBV7-9, the J call TRBJ2-5; TRBD2 is a possible D gene (5 bases). The germline CDR1 and CDR2 sequences are SEHNR and FQNEAQ (reference sequence). The CDR3 consists of 9 residues. CDR3 loop: CASSSDWDF. The CDR3 DNA sequence: TGTGCCAGCAGCTCGGACTGGGACTTC.

On this clonotype itself: This may be a read error, as it is one base from a much larger clone. The V call is TRBV28, the J call TRBJ2-7; 7 bases align to TRBD1. V shed 2 bases and J 2 bases; nucleotides not matched to a gene: 3. The CDR3 loop spans 14 amino acids. Per germline, CDR1 MDHEN and CDR2 SYDVKM. For the CDR3, the DNA is TGTGCCAGCAGTTTAAGGGGGCTAGCCTACGAGCAGTACTTC. This codes for CASSLRGLAYEQYF. Looking up the rest from reference TRBV28 and TRBJ2-7 gives the full variable domain: DVKVTQSSRYLVKRTGEKVFLECVQDMDHENMFWYRQDPGLGLRLIYFSYDVKMKEKGDIPEGYSVSREKKERFSLILESASTNQTSMYLCASSLRGLAYEQYFGPGTRLTVT.

This clonotype was counted many times. This sequence joins TRBV6-1 and TRBJ1-1; D is possibly TRBD1 (5 bases). The CDR3 is 14 amino acids. Germline V gene lookup returns CDR1 MNHNS and CDR2 SASEGT. V lost 1 base and J 5 bases, leaving 11 bases between the germline ends. The CDR3: CASSEGTSWTEAFF. The CDR3 nucleotides are TGTGCCAGCAGTGAAGGGACAAGTTGGACTGAAGCTTTCTTT.

This CDR3 reads CSAQGLFNQPQHF. The CDR3 DNA sequence: TGCAGTGCCCAGGGACTTTTCAATCAGCCCCAGCATTTT. The gene calls are TRBV20-1 and TRBJ1-5; weak D call: TRBD1 (5 bases). CDR1 and CDR2 (germline): DFQATT, SNEGSKA (reference sequence). The V end was cut by 6 bases, the J end by 3 bases, with 12 bases between. The CDR3 sequence is 13 residues long.

The table lists this clonotype with many counts. The rearrangement links TRBV6-2 or TRBV6-3 to TRBJ2-3, with TRBD2 matching over 9 bases. Unmatched junction bases numbered 14, after V lost 0 bases and J lost 4 bases. The germline V gene encodes CDR1 MNHEY and CDR2 SVGEGT. There are 19 residues in the CDR3. CDR3 sequence (DNA): TGTGCCAGCAGTTACTCGAGTGGCGGGGGGGCCGTTGGCCCAGATACGCAGTATTTT. This codes for CASSYSSGGGAVGPDTQYF.

This clonotype was recorded many times. The V call is TRBV6-2 or TRBV6-3, the J call TRBJ1-2; D unclear. Germline loops: CDR1 MNHEY, CDR2 SVGEGT. The CDR3 totals 13 residues. V gave up 6 bases and J gave up 10 bases, with 18 bases separating them. The CDR3: CASSRGGSDDYTF. The CDR3 DNA is TGTGCCAGCAGCCGCGGTGGAAGTGATGACTACACCTTC.

This clonotype was seen only a few times. The chain couples TRBV18 to TRBJ2-6; D perhaps matches TRBD2 (5 bases). Germline-derived CDR1 and CDR2 are KGHSH and LQKENI. The CDR3 consists of 17 residues. Trimming cost V 0 bases and J 3 bases, with 12 bases left between them. The CDR3 coding sequence is TGTGCCAGCTCACCACCGGGAGAGGTTTTTGGGGCCAACGTCCTGACTTTC. Protein sequence: CASSPPGEVFGANVLTF.

The chain employs TRBV30 and TRBJ2-7; 7 nucleotides match TRBD1. CDR3 length equals 13 residues. With V trimmed by 3 bases and J by 2 bases, 4 bases remained unmatched. CDR1 and CDR2 (germline): GTSNPN, SVGIG (reference sequence). The CDR3: CAWSLDRTYEQYF. The DNA of the CDR3 is TGTGCCTGGAGCCTGGACAGGACCTACGAGCAGTACTTC.

This clonotype was recorded at least ten times. This chain joins TRBV11-1 and TRBJ2-3; 11 bases match TRBD2. CDR3 length equals 17 residues. Germline assignment: CDR1 SGHAT and CDR2 FQDESV (reference sequence). Trimming cost V 5 bases and J 3 bases; bases outside gene matches: 10. CDR3 residues: CASSPSLTSGKTDTQYF. The CDR3 coding sequence is TGTGCCAGCAGCCCCTCCTTGACTAGCGGGAAGACAGATACGCAGTATTTT.

In this sample, this clonotype turned up many times. The chain couples TRBV6-2 or TRBV6-3 to TRBJ1-1; 7 bases fit TRBD1. Trimming at V came to 4 bases and at J to 0 bases, leaving 2 bases not matched to a gene. The germline gives CDR1 MNHEY, CDR2 SVGEGT. There are 14 residues in the CDR3. The chain's CDR3 is CASSSGGLNTEAFF. The DNA of the CDR3 is TGTGCCAGCAGTTCAGGGGGTTTGAACACTGAAGCTTTCTTT.

In this sample, this clonotype turned up a few times. This rearrangement joins TRBV7-2 to TRBJ2-5; TRBD2 matches at 8 bases. With 4 bases clipped from V and 5 bases from J, the junction kept 9 bases outside the gene matches. The length of the CDR3 is 15 residues. Germline V lookup: CDR1 SGHTA, CDR2 FQGNSA. CDR3 nucleotide sequence: TGTGCCAGCAGCTCATCCGGGACTAGGCGCGAGACCCAGTACTTC. Translating it yields CASSSSGTRRETQYF.

Many counts were recorded for this clonotype. The chain recombines TRBV6-4 with TRBJ2-7; 8 positions match TRBD2. The CDR3 totals 17 residues. Germline lookup yields CDR1 MRHNA and CDR2 SNTAGT. Germline trimming cut 6 bases from V and 5 bases from J; bases unmatched to any gene: 18. The DNA for the CDR3 is TGTGCCAGCAGCCGAACCTCCCCGGGACTAGGGGTTCACGAGCAGTACTTC. Amino acid sequence: CASSRTSPGLGVHEQYF.

Turning to this clonotype: A read error may explain this, as a much larger clone is one base away. CDR3 in amino acids: CSVRSRGTEAFF. CDR3 nucleotides: TGCAGCGTCAGGTCGCGAGGAACTGAAGCTTTCTTT. This rearrangement joins TRBV29-1 to TRBJ1-1; no reliable D call. Trimming removed 6 bases from V and 5 bases from J, with 13 bases in between. Germline CDR1 and CDR2: SQVTM and ANQGSEA. This CDR3 is 12 amino acids long.

This clonotype came up many times. This chain joins TRBV7-8 and TRBJ2-7; the D is unclear. The V gene's germline CDR1 is SGHVS and CDR2 FQNEAQ. V shed 3 bases and J shed 3 bases, with 15 bases lying between them. This CDR3 contains 15 residues. CDR3 protein: CASSFFYSGNYEQYF. In nucleotides, the CDR3 is TGTGCCAGCAGCTTTTTCTACAGTGGGAACTACGAGCAGTACTTC.

This clonotype was counted many times. The chain uses TRBV6-5 and TRBJ1-5, with 8 bases identical to TRBD1. Trimming at V came to 0 bases and at J to 4 bases, leaving 2 bases not matched to a gene. This CDR3 spans 15 amino acids. Per the germline V gene, CDR1 is MNHEY and CDR2 is SVGAGI. The CDR3 spells CASSYSRTGNQPQHF. CDR3 nucleotides: TGTGCCAGCAGTTACTCGAGGACAGGGAATCAGCCCCAGCATTTT.

This clonotype was seen at least ten times. The chain is built from TRBV7-2 and TRBJ2-3, with D unresolved. This CDR3 region has 14 residues. V dropped 1 base and J dropped 1 base, with 6 bases sitting between them. Germline CDR1 and CDR2: SGHTA and FQGNSA. CDR3 sequence: CASSLVGRTDTQYF. For the CDR3, the DNA is TGTGCCAGCAGCTTAGTCGGGCGCACAGATACGCAGTATTTT.

This clonotype was counted ten times or more. The chain is built from TRBV28 and TRBJ1-1; no definite D call. With 5 bases removed from V and 1 base from J, the gap between germline ends came to 14 bases. This CDR3 region has 15 residues. Germline assignment: CDR1 MDHEN and CDR2 SYDVKM. This CDR3 is CASSPGGRRNTEAFF. CDR3 DNA sequence: TGTGCCAGCAGTCCCGGAGGGAGGAGGAACACTGAAGCTTTCTTT.

This clonotype has a count of ten or more. The V gene is TRBV11-2, the J gene TRBJ1-5; 7 bases fit TRBD1. With V trimmed by 5 bases and J by 4 bases, 5 bases remained unmatched. This CDR3 has 14 residues. CDR1 and CDR2 from the germline V gene are SGHAT and FQNNGV. The CDR3 sequence: CASSPDRSNQPQHF. Written as DNA, the CDR3 is TGTGCCAGCAGCCCGGACAGGTCAAATCAGCCCCAGCATTTT.

There are many counts of this clonotype. DNA of the CDR3: TGTGCCAGCACCCAGGGGAACACCGGGGAGCTGTTTTTT. Translated: CASTQGNTGELFF. The chain has TRBV2 and TRBJ2-2, with D perhaps matching TRBD1 (5 bases). Per the germline V gene, CDR1 is SNHLY and CDR2 is FYNNEI. With 7 bases removed from V and 1 base from J, the gap between germline ends came to 7 bases. The CDR3 totals 13 residues.

This clonotype was detected ten times or more. One end of the junction is discordant with germline, which a read error may explain. The chain has TRBV6-5 and TRBJ2-7, with 9 bases lining up with TRBD1. Germline lookup yields CDR1 MNHEY and CDR2 SVGAGI. This CDR3 region has 14 residues. The CDR3 spells CASSSTSTGGGLFF. In DNA form, the CDR3 reads TGTGCCAGCAGCTCTACCTCGACAGGGGGGGGTCTGTTCTTC.

This clonotype was counted many times. J is TRBJ2-2 and V is TRBV6-2 or TRBV6-3, with 9 bases lining up with TRBD1. This CDR3 contains 14 residues. Per the germline V gene, CDR1 is MNHEY and CDR2 is SVGEGT. The junction had 7 bases not matched to a gene; V was cut back by 11 bases and J by 3 bases. Here the CDR3 DNA reads TGTGCCGGCTCGACAGGGGGATACACCGGGGAGCTGTTTTTT. Encoded protein: CAGSTGGYTGELFF.

At least ten counts were recorded for this clonotype. The chain carries TRBV11-2 and TRBJ1-1, with TRBD1 as a possible D gene (5 bases). The CDR3 has 15 amino acids. Trimming took 1 base from V and 5 from J, leaving 14 bases between them. The germline CDR1 and CDR2 sequences are SGHAT and FQNNGV. CDR3 region: CASSLGDVEITEAFF. The CDR3 DNA sequence: TGTGCCAGCAGCTTAGGGGACGTGGAAATTACTGAAGCTTTCTTT.

The chain couples TRBV2 to TRBJ1-6; TRBD1 might be the D (5 bases). V lost 11 bases to trimming and J lost 10 bases, with 12 bases between them. CDR3 length: 11 residues. Germline loops: CDR1 SNHLY, CDR2 FYNNEI. CDR3 nucleotides: TGTGCCGGGACCCCAGCCTCACCCCTCCACTTT. Its protein product is CAGTPASPLHF.

This clonotype has ten or more counts. The rearrangement links TRBV25-1 to TRBJ1-2, with a tentative D call TRBD1 (6 bases). V lost 2 bases and J 5 bases, leaving 18 bases between the germline ends. Germline V gene sequence: CDR1 MGHDK, CDR2 SYGVNS. The length of the CDR3 is 16 residues. The CDR3 loop reads CASSENSGELMYGYTF. CDR3 nucleotides: TGTGCCAGCAGTGAAAACTCAGGGGAGCTTATGTATGGCTACACCTTC.

The table lists this clonotype with many counts. The chain links TRBV7-8 to TRBJ1-1; weak D call: TRBD1 (5 bases). CDR1 and CDR2 (germline): SGHVS, FQNEAQ. The CDR3 loop spans 14 amino acids. V lost 2 bases, J lost 4 bases, and 11 bases lay in between. The CDR3 is CASSLRIGATEAFF. CDR3 DNA sequence: TGTGCCAGCAGCTTAAGAATAGGGGCCACTGAAGCTTTCTTT.

V usage is TRBV28 and J usage is TRBJ2-7; the match to TRBD1 covers 7 bases. From germline, CDR1 is MDHEN and CDR2 SYDVKM. Unmatched junction bases numbered 8, after V lost 6 bases and J lost 3 bases. The CDR3 runs to 14 residues. The CDR3 DNA reads TGTGCCAGCAGATTAGACAGGGTGGTCTACGAGCAGTACTTC. This translates into CASRLDRVVYEQYF.

Ten or more counts support this clonotype. The rearrangement uses TRBV30 and TRBJ1-1; D not resolved. The CDR3 is 13 residues long. Looked up from germline, CDR1 is GTSNPN and CDR2 is SVGIG (reference sequence). V lost 0 bases and J lost 1, with 6 bases in between. CDR3 nucleotide sequence: TGTGCCTGGAGTGTCCCCCCGAACACTGAAGCTTTCTTT. It translates to CAWSVPPNTEAFF. Using reference TRBV30 and TRBJ1-1 for the parts outside the CDR3, the full variable domain is SQTIHQWPATLVQPVGSPLSLECTVEGTSNPNLYWYRQAAGRGLQLLFYSVGIGQISSEVPQNLSASRPQDRQFILSSKKLLLSDSGFYLCAWSVPPNTEAFFGQGTRLTVV.

This clonotype was seen ten or more times. CDR3 in DNA: TGTGCCAGCTCACTGGGACACAACTACGAGCAGTACTTC. It translates to CASSLGHNYEQYF. This chain connects TRBV18 to TRBJ2-7; D might be TRBD1 (6 bases). Germline V CDR1 and CDR2: KGHSH, LQKENI. The CDR3 consists of 13 residues. The V end was cut by 4 bases, the J end by 3 bases, with 10 bases between.